This TCR beta chain stems from a study of regulatory T cells in long-lasting Graves disease (dated by TCRdb to 2020 to 2022). Regarding the complete study: Newly diagnosed Graves' disease patients had taken antithyroid drugs for less than 3 months. Peripheral blood TCR sequencing and RNA sequencing compared persistent Graves' disease patients with newly diagnosed Graves' disease patients. The study was registered as a clinical trial and conducted in China. A total of 35 or so samples were covered by TCR sequencing, comprising about 13 persistent and about 20 newly diagnosed Graves' disease patients. What the authors observed across the whole study: Persistent Graves' disease patients showed lower TCR Shannon entropy and fewer highly expanded clones than newly diagnosed patients, suggesting clonal expansion. The authors acknowledged the small sample size as a limitation that may reduce accuracy. Sequencing and analysis were limited to the TCR beta chain. The study examined only peripheral blood because the primary lesion, thyroid tissue, could not be accessed. More public clonotypes were shared among persistent patients (fewer than 3,000) than among newly diagnosed patients (roughly 1,000). TRBV28, TRBJ1-2 and TRBJ2-5 were preferentially used in persistent disease, while TRBV20-1 and TRBJ2-1 were favored in newly diagnosed disease.

Library preparation used multiplex PCR. Instrument used: Illumina HiSeq 4000. iRepertoire HTBI primers and Arm-PCR amplification of CDR3 regions were used to construct TCR beta libraries. Before sequencing, the PCR products underwent gel purification. In the paper's pipeline: Gene usage analysis of CDR3 amino acid clonotypes used the roughly 60 TRBV and 12 to 15 TRBJ segments found across samples. Filtered high-quality paired reads were merged into contigs using COPE and FqMerger. BLAST was used to align contigs to IMGT TRBV, TRBD and TRBJ reference genes, and CDR3 was defined according to IMGT. Any clonotype with a frequency above 0.1% was classified as a highly expanded clone. Repertoire diversity was measured by Shannon entropy, and V-J evenness by the Gini coefficient. Public clonotypes were defined as clonotypes shared by more than one individual. Starting from the raw public reads, TCRdb applied fastp trimming at Q25, assembled clones with MiXCR and retained in-frame beta chains. Under each unique CDR3 protein, matching rows form one entry showing the most common genes and DNA. These V and J calls originate from TCRdb's pipeline instead of the authors' own analysis. The sample records roughly 400,000 distinct CDR3 sequences, 15% of which are singletons. The top ten hold approximately 8% of the sample.

From the germline V gene (reference sequence), CDR1 is SEHNR and CDR2 is FQNEAQ. Including the terminal cysteine and phenylalanine, the CDR3 comprises 15 residues. The only DNA kept is the CDR3, 45 bases in frame from the first base. At the junction V is shortened by 5 bases and J by 8 bases; bases outside the gene matches: 8. The time point label on this specimen signifies: newly diagnosed GD, antithyroid drugs for less than 3 months. RNA was extracted from PBMCs in TRIzol for both TCR sequencing and RNA sequencing. The diagnosis of Graves' disease followed American Thyroid Association guidelines. Patients were recruited from an endocrinology department in Xi'an, China. Each patient gave around 9 milliliters of peripheral blood, collected in an EDTA anticoagulant tube. Ficoll Paque Plus density gradient separation was used to isolate PBMCs, and no further T cell sorting was performed. RNA quality was checked with an Agilent 2100 Bioanalyzer and agarose gel, and concentration with a NanoDrop 2000.

The sample holds many counts of this clonotype. It lacks a known antigen. No clone much larger than this one lies a single base away; base qualities are absent. These records were also assigned to another study, of T cells in Graves' hyperthyroidism and ophthalmopathy. The second study reports: Stable Graves' hyperthyroidism was defined as the absence of progression to ophthalmopathy over 18 months of follow-up. The hyperthyroidism patients were between 18 and 65 years old and newly diagnosed, with a disease duration of less than 2 months. Any patient with an uncontrolled infection, another autoimmune disease, pregnancy or lactation was excluded. Diagnoses were established on the basis of clinical symptoms, serum thyroxine and TRAb, thyroid ultrasound, and orbital computed tomography. The first round of RT-PCR for the TCR CDR3 was performed with the HTBI primer set and the Qiagen OneStep RT-PCR kit. Most expanded thyroid clonotypes (frequency above 0.001) were also detected in blood, a finding suggesting that blood repertoires may reflect thyroid immune responses. In cross-validation, a model built on a 13 V-J signature told ophthalmopathy apart from stable hyperthyroidism with approximately 90% sensitivity and roughly 81% specificity, and in testing the same model reached 80%/75%. During validation, the model predicted progression to ophthalmopathy a median of approximately six months ahead of onset, with around 70% sensitivity and about 75% specificity. To identify distinguishing TCR V-J signatures, a discovery cohort of around 98 patients was used, comprising some 45 with Graves' ophthalmopathy and some 57 with stable Graves' hyperthyroidism. Whether ophthalmopathy could be predicted prospectively was tested in an independent validation cohort made up of 18 to 20 hyperthyroidism patients plus 17 patients who later progressed to ophthalmopathy. The 100 or so discovery patients were divided at random into training and test sets in a 7:3 ratio. In addition, the study compared T-cell repertoires in thyroid tissue and in blood from over 5 Graves' hyperthyroidism patients. Once sampling was done, hyperthyroidism patients were given methimazole at a starting dose of 30 mg daily, whereas ophthalmopathy patients were given high-dose intravenous methylprednisolone. Libraries were constructed in a second round of multiplex PCR, after which size selection and purification were carried out. The libraries were sequenced on an Illumina HiSeq2000 using paired-end 100 bp reads. Raw data were processed with SOAPnuke, discarding reads with adapters, uncalled bases, mean Phred below 15, or no exact constant-primer or identifier match. COPE v1.2.5 was used to merge the high-quality paired reads, and each unique nucleotide sequence was defined as a clonotype. Clonotypes were aligned to IMGT TRBV, TRBD and TRBJ reference segments using MiTCR v1.1. Analysis was restricted to V-J combinations with a frequency above 0.0001, which covered about 99% of repertoires. A TCS score was defined as the ratio between F50 (clonal expansion) and ExV (chaos), using BLOSUM62-based TCRdist between CDR3 peptides within each V-J. Welch's t-statistics and random forest reduced around 550 V-J features to 13, which were used in a naive Bayes classifier (R e1071). Sample size was not statistically predetermined, and blinding of investigators to group allocation was not performed. According to the paper, TCR Vbeta CDR3 sequencing was carried out on 120 to 150 peripheral blood samples, which came from 40 to 45 ophthalmopathy, under 80 hyperthyroidism and roughly 17 progressor patients.

The TCR comes from a woman aged 40 to 55 with Graves disease. Donor details come from another sample of the same person, matched by shared clones. The chain uses TRBV7-9 and TRBJ1-4; 10 nucleotides in the junction match TRBD1. The sample here was peripheral blood mononuclear cells (PBMCs), taken at new diagnosis, from a patient treated with antithyroid drugs. The CDR3 region reads CASSASGTGVEKLFF. The base sequence is TGTGCCAGCAGCGCAAGCGGGACAGGGGTGGAAAAACTGTTTTTT. Full variable domain (CDR3 extended with the reference TRBV7-9 and TRBJ1-4 proteins): DTGVSQNPRHKITKRGQNVTFRCDPISEHNRLYWYRQTLGQGPEFLTYFQNEAQLEKSRLLSDRFSAERPKGSFSTLEIQRTEQGDSAMYLCASSASGTGVEKLFFGSGTQLSVL.